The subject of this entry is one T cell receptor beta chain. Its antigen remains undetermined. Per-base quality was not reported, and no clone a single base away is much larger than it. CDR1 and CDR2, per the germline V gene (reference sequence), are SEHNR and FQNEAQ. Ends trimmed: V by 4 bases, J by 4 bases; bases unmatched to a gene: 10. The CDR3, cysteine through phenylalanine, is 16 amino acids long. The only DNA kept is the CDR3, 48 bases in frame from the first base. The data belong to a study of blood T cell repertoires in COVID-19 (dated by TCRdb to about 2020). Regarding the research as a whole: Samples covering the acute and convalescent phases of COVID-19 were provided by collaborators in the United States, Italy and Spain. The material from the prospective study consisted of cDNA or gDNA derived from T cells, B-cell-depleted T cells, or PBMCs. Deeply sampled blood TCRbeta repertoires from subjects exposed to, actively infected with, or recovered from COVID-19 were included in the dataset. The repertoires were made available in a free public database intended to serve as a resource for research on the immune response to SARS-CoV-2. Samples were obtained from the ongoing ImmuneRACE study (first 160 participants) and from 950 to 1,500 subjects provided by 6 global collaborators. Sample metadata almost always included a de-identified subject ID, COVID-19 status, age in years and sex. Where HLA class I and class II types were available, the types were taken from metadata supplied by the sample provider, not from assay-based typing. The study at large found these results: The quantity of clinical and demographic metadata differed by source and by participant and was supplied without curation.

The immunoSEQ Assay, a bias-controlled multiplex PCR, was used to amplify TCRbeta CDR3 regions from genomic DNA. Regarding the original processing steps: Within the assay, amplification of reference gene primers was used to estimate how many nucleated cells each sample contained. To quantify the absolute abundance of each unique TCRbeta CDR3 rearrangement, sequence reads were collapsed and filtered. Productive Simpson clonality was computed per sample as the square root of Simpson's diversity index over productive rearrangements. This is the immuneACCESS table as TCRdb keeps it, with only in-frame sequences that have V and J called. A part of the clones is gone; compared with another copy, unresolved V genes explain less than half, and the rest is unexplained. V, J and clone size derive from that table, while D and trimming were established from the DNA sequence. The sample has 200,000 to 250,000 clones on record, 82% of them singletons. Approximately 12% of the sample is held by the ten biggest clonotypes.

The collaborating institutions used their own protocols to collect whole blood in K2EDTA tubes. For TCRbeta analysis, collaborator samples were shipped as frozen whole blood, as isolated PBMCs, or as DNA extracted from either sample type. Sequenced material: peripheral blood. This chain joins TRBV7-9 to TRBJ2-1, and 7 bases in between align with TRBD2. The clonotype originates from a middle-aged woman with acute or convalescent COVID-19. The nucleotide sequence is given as TGTGCCAGCAGCTCCCCCCTAGCGGACGCGTACAATGAGCAGTTCTTC. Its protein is CASSSPLADAYNEQFF.